This T cell receptor beta chain was profiled in a study of kidney transplant recipient with SARS-CoV-2 infection. This clonotype was detected only once. Since a much larger clone is just one base distant, this may be a read error. CDR1 and CDR2 (germline): SGHVS, FQNEAQ. V dropped 3 bases and J dropped 4 bases, with 21 bases sitting between them. The CDR3 loop spans 17 amino acids. TCRdb independently ran MiXCR on the reads; one entry per CDR3 protein. The top ten clones hold about 7% of a sample with 200,000 to 300,000 distinct CDR3 sequences, 29% of them seen once. Sample: a blood sample, taken at baseline and between days 110 and 120 from a kidney transplant recipient. V is TRBV7-8 and J is TRBJ1-2; D uncertain. This receptor was obtained from a male patient aged 30 to 40 who had COVID-19 and was a kidney transplant recipient. The graft donor may account for some of the T cells. CDR3 bases: TGTGCCAGCAGCTTCCTGACGTTTACCCGAAAGACCTATGGCTACACCTTC. Amino acid sequence: CASSFLTFTRKTYGYTF.